Listed below are T cell receptor beta chains from one sample, sequenced in a study of T cells of healthy individuals. Using its own MiXCR run on the 5' RACE reads, TCRdb lists one record per CDR3 protein. Of 100,000 or so distinct CDR3 sequences in the sample, roughly a sixth are singletons; the top ten hold approximately 6%. These receptors were collected from a human donor in good health. The CDR3 runs from the conserved cysteine through the conserved F or W. D genes are given only for firm matches. Size tells how often a clone was seen (once, few, many) or the class of an expanded clone, and some rows leave it out.

j_call d_call v_call clone_size cdr3_aa cdr3_nt
TRBJ2-5 . TRBV13 . CASSAGPRGKTQYF TGTGCCAGCAGCGCGGGACCTAGAGGAAAGACCCAGTACTTC
TRBJ2-3 . TRBV27 few CASSYLDTQYF TGTGCCAGCAGTTATCTTGATACGCAGTATTTT
TRBJ1-1 . TRBV28 few CASSQRGTEAFF TGTGCCAGCAGCCAAAGGGGGACTGAAGCTTTCTTT
TRBJ2-7 . TRBV27 . CASSPVRGFYEQYF TGTGCCAGCAGCCCAGTTAGGGGATTTTACGAGCAGTACTTC
TRBJ2-7 . TRBV4-1 many CASSQAGSIYEQYF TGCGCCAGCAGCCAAGCTGGCTCCATCTACGAGCAGTACTTC
TRBJ2-1 . TRBV7-9 many CASSLGLAYNEQFF TGTGCCAGCAGCTTAGGGCTAGCCTACAATGAGCAGTTCTTC
TRBJ1-4 TRBD1 TRBV28 . CASCQGEEKLFF TGTGCCAGCTGCCAGGGGGAAGAAAAACTGTTTTTT
TRBJ2-5 . TRBV28 few CASSLWQQQETQYF TGTGCCAGCAGTTTGTGGCAACAACAAGAGACCCAGTACTTC
TRBJ2-1 . TRBV12-3/TRBV12-4 . CASSLRRDEQFF TGTGCCAGCAGTTTAAGGCGCGATGAGCAGTTCTTC
TRBJ1-6 TRBD1 TRBV9 . CASTLYGQVQEGSPLHF TGTGCCAGCACCTTATACGGACAGGTTCAAGAGGGTTCACCCCTCCACTTT
TRBJ2-1 TRBD2 TRBV2 . CASNGGYNEQFF TGTGCCAGCAACGGGGGGTACAATGAGCAGTTCTTC
TRBJ2-2 TRBD2 TRBV20-1 . CSARTSGNTGELFF TGCAGTGCTAGGACTAGCGGGAACACCGGGGAGCTGTTTTTT
TRBJ2-5 TRBD2 TRBV20-1 . CSASLLAGQETQYF TGCAGTGCTAGCCTACTAGCGGGGCAAGAGACCCAGTACTTC
TRBJ2-1 . TRBV10-3 . CAISEPRDKQFF TGTGCCATCAGTGAGCCGAGGGACAAGCAGTTCTTC
TRBJ2-7 TRBD1 TRBV20-1 few CSAGDRSYEQYF TGCAGTGCTGGGGACAGGTCCTACGAGCAGTACTTC
TRBJ1-6 . TRBV20-1 many CSASPPGRYSPLHF TGCAGTGCTAGCCCCCCCGGACGTTATTCACCCCTCCACTTT
TRBJ2-3 TRBD2 TRBV5-1 few CASSPWTSDPDTQYF TGCGCCAGCAGCCCATGGACTAGCGATCCAGATACGCAGTATTTT
TRBJ1-5 TRBD1 TRBV20-1 many CSAPPGGNNQPQHF TGCAGTGCCCCCCCAGGGGGCAACAATCAGCCCCAGCATTTT
TRBJ2-3 . TRBV5-1 . CASSQYGDTQYF TGCGCCAGCAGCCAGTATGGGGATACGCAGTATTTT
TRBJ1-1 TRBD1 TRBV2 few CASSADRGYTEAFF TGTGCCAGCAGCGCGGACAGGGGGTACACTGAAGCTTTCTTT
TRBJ1-4 . TRBV28 many CASSLRQGGTEKLFF TGTGCCAGCAGTTTACGACAAGGAGGTACTGAAAAACTGTTTTTT
TRBJ2-1 . TRBV12-3/TRBV12-4 few CASRATRRYNEQFF TGTGCCAGCAGGGCAACCCGGCGGTACAATGAGCAGTTCTTC